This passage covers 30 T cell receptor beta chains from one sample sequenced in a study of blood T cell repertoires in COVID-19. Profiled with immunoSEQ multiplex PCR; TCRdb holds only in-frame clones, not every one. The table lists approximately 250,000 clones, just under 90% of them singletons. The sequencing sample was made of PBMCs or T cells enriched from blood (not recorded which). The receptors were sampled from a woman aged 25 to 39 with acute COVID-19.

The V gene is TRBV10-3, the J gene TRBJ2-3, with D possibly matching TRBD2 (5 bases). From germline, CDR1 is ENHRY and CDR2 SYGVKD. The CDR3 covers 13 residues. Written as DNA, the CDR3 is TGTGCGAACGGGGTTCAGGCCACAGATACGCAGTATTTT. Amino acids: CANGVQATDTQYF.

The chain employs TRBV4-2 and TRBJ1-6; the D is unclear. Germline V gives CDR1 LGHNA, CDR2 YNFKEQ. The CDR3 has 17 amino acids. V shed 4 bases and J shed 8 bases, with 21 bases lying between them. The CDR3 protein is CASSPAAFTGSHSPLHF. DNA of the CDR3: TGTGCCAGCAGCCCCGCCGCCTTCACGGGATCGCATTCACCCCTCCACTTT.

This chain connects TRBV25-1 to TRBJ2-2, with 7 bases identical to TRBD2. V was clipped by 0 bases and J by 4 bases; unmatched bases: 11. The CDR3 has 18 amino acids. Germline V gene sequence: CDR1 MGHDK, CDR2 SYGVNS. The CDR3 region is CASSEYFSRGEGTGELFF. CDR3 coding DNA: TGTGCCAGCAGTGAATACTTCAGCCGGGGGGAGGGCACCGGGGAGCTGTTTTTT. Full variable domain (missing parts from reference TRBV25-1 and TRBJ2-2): EADIYQTPRYLVIGTGKKITLECSQTMGHDKMYWYQQDPGMELHLIHYSYGVNSTEKGDLSSESTVSRIRTEHFPLTLESARPSHTSQYLCASSEYFSRGEGTGELFFGEGSRLTVL.

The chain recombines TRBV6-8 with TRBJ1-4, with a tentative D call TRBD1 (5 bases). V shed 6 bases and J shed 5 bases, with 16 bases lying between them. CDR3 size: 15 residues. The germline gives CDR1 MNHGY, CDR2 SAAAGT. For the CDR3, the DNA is TGTGCCAGCAGCACTTACCCGGACATAAATGAAAAACTGTTTTTT. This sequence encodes CASSTYPDINEKLFF.

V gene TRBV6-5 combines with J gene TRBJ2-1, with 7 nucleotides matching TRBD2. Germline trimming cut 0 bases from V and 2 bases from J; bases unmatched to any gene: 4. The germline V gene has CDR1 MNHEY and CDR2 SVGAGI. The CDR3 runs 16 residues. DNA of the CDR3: TGTGCCAGCAGTTACTCCAGCGGGGCCACCTACAATGAGCAGTTCTTC. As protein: CASSYSSGATYNEQFF.

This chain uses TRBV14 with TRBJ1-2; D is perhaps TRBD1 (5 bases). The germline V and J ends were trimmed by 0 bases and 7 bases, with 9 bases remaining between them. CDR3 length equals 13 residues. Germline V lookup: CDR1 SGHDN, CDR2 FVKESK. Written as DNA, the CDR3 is TGTGCCAGCAGCCAAGATGCCCAGGGTGGCTACACCTTC. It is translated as CASSQDAQGGYTF. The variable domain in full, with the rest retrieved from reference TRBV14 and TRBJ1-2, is EAGVTQFPSHSVIEKGQTVTLRCDPISGHDNLYWYRRVMGKEIKFLLHFVKESKQDESGMPNNRFLAERTGGTYSTLKVQPAELEDSGVYFCASSQDAQGGYTFGSGTRLTVV.

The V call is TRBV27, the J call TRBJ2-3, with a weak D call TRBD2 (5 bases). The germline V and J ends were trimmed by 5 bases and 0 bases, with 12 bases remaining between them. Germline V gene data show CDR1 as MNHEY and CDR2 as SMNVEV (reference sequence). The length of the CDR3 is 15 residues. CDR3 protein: CASSTPSRSTDTQYF. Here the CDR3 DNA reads TGTGCCAGCAGTACCCCTAGCAGAAGCACAGATACGCAGTATTTT.

The CDR3 DNA sequence: TGTGCCAGTCGTAGGGAACTAGCGGGAGGAGGGGAGACCCAGTACTTC. Protein: CASRRELAGGGETQYF. The chain joins TRBV6-4 to TRBJ2-5; 12 bases agree with TRBD2. The CDR3 contains 16 residues. V lost 9 bases to trimming and J lost 5 bases; unmatched junction nucleotides: 13. Germline V CDR1 and CDR2: MRHNA, SNTAGT.

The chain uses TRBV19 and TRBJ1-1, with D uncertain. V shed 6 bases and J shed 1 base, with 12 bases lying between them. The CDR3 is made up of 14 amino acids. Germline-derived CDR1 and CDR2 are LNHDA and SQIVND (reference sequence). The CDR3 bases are TGTGCCAGTAGACCTTGGGGAGAGAACACTGAAGCTTTCTTT. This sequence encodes CASRPWGENTEAFF.

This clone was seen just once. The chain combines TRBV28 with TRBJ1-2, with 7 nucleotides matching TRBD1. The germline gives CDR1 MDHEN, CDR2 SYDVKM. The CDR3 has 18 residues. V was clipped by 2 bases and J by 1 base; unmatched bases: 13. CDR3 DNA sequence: TGTGCCAGCAGTTTAGACGGGCCAGGGGGGAGCGTTAACTATGGCTACACCTTC. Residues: CASSLDGPGGSVNYGYTF.

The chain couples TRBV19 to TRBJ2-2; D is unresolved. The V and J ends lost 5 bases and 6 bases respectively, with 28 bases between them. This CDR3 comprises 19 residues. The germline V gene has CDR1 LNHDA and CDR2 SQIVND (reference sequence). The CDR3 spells CASSASSSTRVTPAGELFF. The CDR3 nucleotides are TGTGCCAGTAGTGCATCCTCCTCGACCCGGGTCACTCCAGCCGGGGAGCTGTTTTTT.

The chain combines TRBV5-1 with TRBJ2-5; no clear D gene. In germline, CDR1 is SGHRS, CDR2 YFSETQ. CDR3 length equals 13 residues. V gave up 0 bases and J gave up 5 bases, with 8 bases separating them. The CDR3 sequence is CASSLVLVETQYF. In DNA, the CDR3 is TGCGCCAGCAGCTTGGTTCTAGTCGAGACCCAGTACTTC. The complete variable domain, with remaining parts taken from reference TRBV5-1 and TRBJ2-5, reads KAGVTQTPRYLIKTRGQQVTLSCSPISGHRSVSWYQQTPGQGLQFLFEYFSETQRNKGNFPGRFSGRQFSNSRSEMNVSTLELGDSALYLCASSLVLVETQYFGPGTRLLVL.

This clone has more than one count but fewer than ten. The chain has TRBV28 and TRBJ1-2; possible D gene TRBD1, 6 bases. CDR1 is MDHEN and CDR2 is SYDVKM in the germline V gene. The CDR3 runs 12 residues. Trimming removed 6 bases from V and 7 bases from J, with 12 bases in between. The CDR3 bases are TGTGCCAGCAGATTACAGGGTGGTGGCTACACCTTC. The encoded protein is CASRLQGGGYTF.

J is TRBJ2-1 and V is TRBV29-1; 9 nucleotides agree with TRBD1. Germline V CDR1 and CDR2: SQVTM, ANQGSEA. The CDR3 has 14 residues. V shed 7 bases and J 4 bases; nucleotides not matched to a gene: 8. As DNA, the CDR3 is TGCAGCGCCGGTCCGGGGACAGGGTACAATGAGCAGTTCTTC. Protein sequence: CSAGPGTGYNEQFF.

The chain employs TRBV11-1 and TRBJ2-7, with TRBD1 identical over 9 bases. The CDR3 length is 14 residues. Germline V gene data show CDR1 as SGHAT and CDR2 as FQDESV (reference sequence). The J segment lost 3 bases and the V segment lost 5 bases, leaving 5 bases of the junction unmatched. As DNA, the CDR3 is TGTGCCAGCAGCCCCGGGACAGGGCTCTACGAGCAGTACTTC. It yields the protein CASSPGTGLYEQYF.

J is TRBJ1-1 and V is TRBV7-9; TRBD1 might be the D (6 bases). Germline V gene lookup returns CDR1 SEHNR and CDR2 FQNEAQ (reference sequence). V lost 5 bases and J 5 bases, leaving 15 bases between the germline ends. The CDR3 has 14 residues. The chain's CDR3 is CASSPGPTGTEAFF. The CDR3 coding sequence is TGTGCCAGCAGCCCGGGACCCACAGGGACTGAAGCTTTCTTT.

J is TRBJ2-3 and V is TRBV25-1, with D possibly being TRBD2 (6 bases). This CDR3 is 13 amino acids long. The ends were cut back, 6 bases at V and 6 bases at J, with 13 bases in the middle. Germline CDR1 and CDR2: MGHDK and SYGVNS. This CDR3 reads CASRRDVSDTQYF. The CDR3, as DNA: TGTGCCAGCAGGCGGGATGTGTCTGATACGCAGTATTTT.

The chain's CDR3 is CASSAMRTDSGANVLTF. The CDR3 bases are TGTGCCAGCAGCGCGATGAGGACAGACTCTGGGGCCAACGTCCTGACTTTC. The V call is TRBV9, the J call TRBJ2-6, with D tentatively TRBD1 (6 bases). Trimming pared 3 bases from V and 0 bases from J, leaving 13 bases between. CDR3 length equals 17 residues. Germline V CDR1 and CDR2: SGDLS, YYNGEE.

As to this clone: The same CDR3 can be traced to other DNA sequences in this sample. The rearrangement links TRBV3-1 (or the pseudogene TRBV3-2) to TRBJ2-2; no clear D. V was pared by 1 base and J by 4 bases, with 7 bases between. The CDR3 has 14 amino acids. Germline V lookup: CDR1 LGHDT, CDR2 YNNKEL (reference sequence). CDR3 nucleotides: TGTGCCAGCAGCCAAGCGTCGTCCACCGGGGAGCTGTTTTTT. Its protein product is CASSQASSTGELFF.

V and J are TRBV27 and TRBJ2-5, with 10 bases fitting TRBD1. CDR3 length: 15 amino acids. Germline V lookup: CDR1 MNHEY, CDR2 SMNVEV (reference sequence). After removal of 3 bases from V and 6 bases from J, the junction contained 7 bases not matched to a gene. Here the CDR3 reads CASSLDGQGGKTQYF. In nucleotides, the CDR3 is TGTGCCAGCAGTTTGGACGGACAGGGGGGCAAGACCCAGTACTTC.

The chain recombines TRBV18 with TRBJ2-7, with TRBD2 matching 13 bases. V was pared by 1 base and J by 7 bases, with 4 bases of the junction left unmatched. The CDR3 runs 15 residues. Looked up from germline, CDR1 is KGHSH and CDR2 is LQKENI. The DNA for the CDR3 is TGTGCCAGCTCACCACAAGGACTAGCGGGAGATGAGCAGTACTTC. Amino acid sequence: CASSPQGLAGDEQYF.

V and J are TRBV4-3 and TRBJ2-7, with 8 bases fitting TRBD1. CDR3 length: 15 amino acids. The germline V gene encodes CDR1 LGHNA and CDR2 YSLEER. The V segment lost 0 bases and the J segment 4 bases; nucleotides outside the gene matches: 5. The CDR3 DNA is TGCGCCAGCAGCCAAGATCGGCAGGGGGCTTACGAGCAGTACTTC. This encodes CASSQDRQGAYEQYF.

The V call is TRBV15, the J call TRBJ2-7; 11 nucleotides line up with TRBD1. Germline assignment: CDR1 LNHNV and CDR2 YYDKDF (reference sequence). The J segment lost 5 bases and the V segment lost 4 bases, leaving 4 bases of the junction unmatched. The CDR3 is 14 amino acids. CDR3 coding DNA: TGTGCCACCAGCAAAGGACAGGGGGCCAACGAGCAGTACTTC. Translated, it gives CATSKGQGANEQYF.

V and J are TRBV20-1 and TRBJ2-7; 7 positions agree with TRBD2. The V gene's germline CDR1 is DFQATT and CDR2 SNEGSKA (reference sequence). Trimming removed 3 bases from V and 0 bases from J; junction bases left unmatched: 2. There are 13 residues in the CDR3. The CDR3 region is CSASAGVSYEQYF. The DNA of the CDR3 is TGCAGTGCTAGTGCGGGGGTCTCCTACGAGCAGTACTTC.

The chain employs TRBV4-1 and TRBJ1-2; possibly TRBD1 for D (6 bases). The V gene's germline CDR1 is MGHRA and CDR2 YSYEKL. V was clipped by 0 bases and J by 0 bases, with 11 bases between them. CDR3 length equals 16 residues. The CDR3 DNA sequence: TGCGCCAGCAGCCAAGAGATAGGGGACACTAACTATGGCTACACCTTC. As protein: CASSQEIGDTNYGYTF.

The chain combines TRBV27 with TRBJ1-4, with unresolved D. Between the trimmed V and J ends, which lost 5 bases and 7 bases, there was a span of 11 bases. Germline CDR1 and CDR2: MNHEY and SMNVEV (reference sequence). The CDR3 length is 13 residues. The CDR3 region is CASSIREGEKLFF. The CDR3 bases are TGTGCCAGCAGTATCCGGGAGGGTGAAAAACTGTTTTTT. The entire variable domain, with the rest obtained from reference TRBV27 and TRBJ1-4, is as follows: EAQVTQNPRYLITVTGKKLTVTCSQNMNHEYMSWYRQDPGLGLRQIYYSMNVEVTDKGDVPEGYKVSRKEKRNFPLILESPSPNQTSLYFCASSIREGEKLFFGSGTQLSVL.

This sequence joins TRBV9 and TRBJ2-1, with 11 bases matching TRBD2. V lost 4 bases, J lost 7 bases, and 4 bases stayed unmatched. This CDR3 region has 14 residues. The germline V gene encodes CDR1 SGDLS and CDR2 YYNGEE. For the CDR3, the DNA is TGTGCCAGCAGCATAGCGGGAGGGCTAAATGAGCAGTTCTTC. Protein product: CASSIAGGLNEQFF. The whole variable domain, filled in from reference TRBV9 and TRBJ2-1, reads DSGVTQTPKHLITATGQRVTLRCSPRSGDLSVYWYQQSLDQGLQFLIQYYNGEERAKGNILERFSAQQFPDLHSELNLSSLELGDSALYFCASSIAGGLNEQFFGPGTRLTVL.

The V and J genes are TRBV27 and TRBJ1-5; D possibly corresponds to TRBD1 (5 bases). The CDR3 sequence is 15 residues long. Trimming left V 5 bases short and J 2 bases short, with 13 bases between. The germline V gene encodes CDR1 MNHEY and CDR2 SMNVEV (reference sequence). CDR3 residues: CASSKGFTGNQPQHF. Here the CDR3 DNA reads TGTGCCAGCAGTAAGGGGTTTACGGGCAATCAGCCCCAGCATTTT.

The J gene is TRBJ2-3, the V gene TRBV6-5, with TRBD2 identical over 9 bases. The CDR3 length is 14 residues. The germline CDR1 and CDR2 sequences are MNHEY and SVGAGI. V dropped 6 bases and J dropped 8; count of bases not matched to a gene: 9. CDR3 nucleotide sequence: TGTGCCAGCAGCGGGGTAGCGGGAGAAGGTACGCAGTATTTT. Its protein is CASSGVAGEGTQYF.

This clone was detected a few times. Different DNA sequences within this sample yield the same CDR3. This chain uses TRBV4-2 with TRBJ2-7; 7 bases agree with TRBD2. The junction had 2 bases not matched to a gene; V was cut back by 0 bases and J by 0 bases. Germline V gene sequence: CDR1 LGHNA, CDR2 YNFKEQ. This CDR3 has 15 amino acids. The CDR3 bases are TGTGCCAGCAGCCAAGATCGCGGGAGCTCCTACGAGCAGTACTTC. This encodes CASSQDRGSSYEQYF.